This T cell receptor beta chain stems from a study of blood T cell repertoires in COVID-19 (TCRdb year 2020). A note on the overall study: Collaborator samples came from the United States, Italy and Spain and covered acute and convalescent phases of COVID-19. Deeply sampled blood TCRbeta repertoires from subjects exposed to, actively infected with, or recovered from COVID-19 were included in the dataset. A de-identified subject ID, COVID-19 status, age in years and sex were almost always included in the sample metadata. The prospective study material was composed of cDNA or gDNA derived from T cells, B-cell-depleted T cells, or PBMCs. Where HLA class I and class II types were available, the types were taken from metadata supplied by the sample provider, not from assay-based typing. The repertoires were released in a freely available public database intended as a resource for research on the immune response to SARS-CoV-2. Samples were obtained from the ongoing ImmuneRACE study (first 160 participants) and from over 1,000 subjects provided by 6 global collaborators.

Beyond this particular receptor, the publication reports: How much clinical and demographic metadata was included differed by source and by participant, and the metadata was provided uncurated.

The immunoSEQ Assay, a bias-controlled multiplex PCR, was used to amplify TCRbeta CDR3 regions from genomic DNA. Regarding the original processing steps: Nucleated cell counts per sample were estimated from amplification of reference gene primers within the assay. To quantify the absolute abundance of each unique TCRbeta CDR3 rearrangement, sequence reads were collapsed and filtered. For each sample, productive Simpson clonality was calculated as the square root of Simpson's diversity index across productive rearrangements. What TCRdb holds here is the immuneACCESS table cut down to in-frame rearrangements. Part of the clones is not present; checked against another copy, under half of the missing clones reflect an unresolved V gene, and the others are unexplained. Clone size and V and J calls were adopted from that table, with D and trimming inferred from the DNA. This sample has 320,000 or so clones in its table, and about 90% of those were observed once. The ten largest make up roughly 1% of the sample.

A few counts support this clone. Its antigen specificity is not known. Base qualities are missing; no much larger clone stands one base away. In the prospective study, participants were 18 to 89 years old, resided in about two dozen geographic areas of the United States, and were enrolled through a virtual design. To assign participants to cohorts, the prospective study relied on clinical history that participants themselves reported in a screening survey and a study questionnaire. ImmuneRACE Cohort 3 recovered participants were defined by two consecutive negative NP/OP PCR tests, healthcare professional clearance, or symptom resolution. Each participant in the prospective study had whole blood, serum and a nasopharyngeal or oropharyngeal swab collected by mobile phlebotomists. Additional blood draws and questionnaires over an approximately 2-month period could optionally be provided by prospective study participants. Before DNA extraction, prospective study blood samples were shipped either frozen or at room temperature.

Sequences MDHEN (CDR1) and SYDVKM (CDR2) are obtained from the germline V gene. The cysteine opens and the phenylalanine closes a CDR3 of 15 amino acids. Here the CDR3 DNA is all that survives: 45 bases in frame from base 1. V is pruned by 6 bases and J by 0 bases, leaving 4 bases of the junction without a gene match. The sequencing input was PBMCs or T cells enriched from blood (not recorded which). In this chain, TRBV28 is recombined with TRBJ2-1, and 8 junction bases match TRBD1. The receptor was derived from a woman in her thirties who had recovered from COVID-19. The sequenced DNA: TGTGCCAGCAGCCCTGACAGGGGCTCCTACAATGAGCAGTTCTTC. This codes for CASSPDRGSYNEQFF.